The 19 T cell receptor beta chains presented below share a single source sample, sequenced in a study of beta chain features in type 1 diabetes. Isolated RNA was reverse transcribed in full, so expressed TCRB transcripts were sequenced. The assay was immunoSEQ multiplex PCR, and TCRdb's table has in-frame clones only and misses some. This table has some 150,000 clones, 9% to 10% appearing once. Sequenced: central memory CD4+ T cells from blood. The receptors come from a woman between 40 and 55 years old in good health.

This clone was seen ten or more times. V usage is TRBV15 and J usage is TRBJ2-5, with D possibly being TRBD2 (5 bases). Germline V lookup: CDR1 LNHNV, CDR2 YYDKDF (reference sequence). CDR3 length: 13 amino acids. Trimming cost V 4 bases and J 3 bases, with 9 bases left between them. The CDR3: CATSNGAEETQYF. The CDR3, as DNA: TGTGCCACCAGCAATGGAGCGGAAGAGACCCAGTACTTC.

The chain joins TRBV5-8 to TRBJ2-3; weak D call: TRBD2 (5 bases). The CDR3 contains 16 residues. V lost 0 bases to trimming and J lost 2 bases, with 13 bases between them. Germline-derived CDR1 and CDR2 are SGHTS and YDEGEE. CDR3 coding DNA: TGTGCCAGCAGCTTGGTTTCGCTAGCCTTCACAGATACGCAGTATTTT. Translation gives CASSLVSLAFTDTQYF.

This clone was counted only a few times. The chain is built from TRBV6-5 and TRBJ1-1, with TRBD1 as a possible D gene (5 bases). Per germline, CDR1 MNHEY and CDR2 SVGAGI. The V and J ends lost 2 bases and 8 bases respectively, with 18 bases between them. This CDR3 is built from 15 residues. Here the CDR3 reads CASSYGLVRTWEAFF. CDR3 DNA sequence: TGTGCCAGCAGTTACGGGCTAGTGCGGACATGGGAAGCTTTCTTT.

Remarks on this clone: Additional DNA sequences in this sample encode the identical CDR3. The CDR3 DNA sequence: TGTGCCAGCAGCCACGGACAGGGGAACACCGGGGAGCTGTTTTTT. Encoded protein: CASSHGQGNTGELFF. This chain connects TRBV5-4 to TRBJ2-2, with TRBD1 identical over 8 bases. This CDR3 has 15 amino acids. V dropped 4 bases and J dropped 1; count of bases not matched to a gene: 3. CDR1 is SGHNT and CDR2 is YYREEE in the germline V gene (reference sequence).

The chain uses TRBV6-1 and TRBJ2-5; 9 bases fit TRBD1. CDR1 is MNHNS and CDR2 is SASEGT in the germline V gene. V lost 4 bases and J lost 4; bases outside the gene matches: 4. The CDR3 loop spans 14 amino acids. CDR3 in amino acids: CASSVTGGGETQYF. The CDR3, as DNA: TGTGCCAGCAGTGTTACAGGGGGCGGAGAGACCCAGTACTTC.

This clone showed up just a few times. V is TRBV4-1 and J is TRBJ1-5, with 7 bases fitting TRBD1. V lost 4 bases and J lost 3; bases outside the gene matches: 6. The CDR3 spans 15 residues. Per germline, CDR1 MGHRA and CDR2 YSYEKL. The CDR3 spells CASSPGDSLNQPQHF. The CDR3 region has the DNA TGCGCCAGCAGCCCCGGGGACAGCCTCAATCAGCCCCAGCATTTT.

V usage is TRBV5-1 and J usage is TRBJ1-5; D is uncertain. Looked up from germline, CDR1 is SGHRS and CDR2 is YFSETQ. This CDR3 has 14 amino acids. V dropped 0 bases and J dropped 9 bases, with 13 bases sitting between them. The CDR3 sequence is CASSLAPSRGPQHF. The CDR3 DNA reads as TGCGCCAGCAGCTTGGCTCCGTCGCGCGGGCCCCAGCATTTT.

Ten or more counts support this clone. J is TRBJ2-7 and V is TRBV11-2; the D gene is possibly TRBD2 (5 bases). CDR3 length: 12 amino acids. V dropped 4 bases and J dropped 3 bases, with 7 bases sitting between them. Germline V CDR1 and CDR2: SGHAT, FQNNGV. The CDR3 nucleotides are TGTGCCAGCAGCTCGAGGGTCTACGAGCAGTACTTC. Translated, it gives CASSSRVYEQYF.

Only a few counts were recorded for this clone. V usage is TRBV11-2 and J usage is TRBJ2-7; TRBD1 aligns across 7 bases. Germline lookup yields CDR1 SGHAT and CDR2 FQNNGV. Trimming cost V 5 bases and J 7 bases; bases outside gene matches: 17. The CDR3 spans 16 residues. For the CDR3, the DNA is TGTGCCAGCAGCCTGATGACAGGGCCGGCGATGGGGGAGCAGTACTTC. It specifies CASSLMTGPAMGEQYF.

This clone was seen ten or more times. The J gene is TRBJ2-5, the V gene TRBV7-9; 8 bases map to TRBD2. CDR3 length: 13 amino acids. With V trimmed by 5 bases and J by 9 bases, 8 bases remained unmatched. Germline CDR1 is SEHNR and CDR2 is FQNEAQ (reference sequence). This CDR3 is CASSEAGEPPQYF. The DNA of the CDR3 is TGTGCCAGCAGCGAAGCGGGGGAGCCACCCCAGTACTTC.

The chain employs TRBV25-1 and TRBJ2-5; D is possibly TRBD1 (5 bases). The CDR3 covers 13 residues. Trimming shortened V by 5 bases and J by 4 bases, and 11 bases separated the two germline ends. Germline V gene sequence: CDR1 MGHDK, CDR2 SYGVNS. This CDR3 reads CASSSRGLETQYF. The CDR3 DNA reads as TGTGCCAGCAGTTCTAGGGGCCTAGAGACCCAGTACTTC.

This clone has a handful of counts. The CDR3 spells CASSTSPLGGGGYTF. In DNA, the CDR3 is TGTGCCAGCAGTACCAGCCCTTTGGGGGGAGGGGGCTACACCTTC. This sequence joins TRBV6-6 and TRBJ1-2, with D maybe TRBD1 (5 bases). Trimming removed 5 bases from V and 8 bases from J, with 21 bases in between. The CDR3 has 15 amino acids. Germline V lookup: CDR1 MNHNY, CDR2 SVGAGI (reference sequence).

The chain joins TRBV29-1 to TRBJ2-5, with D maybe TRBD2 (6 bases). Trimming left V 6 bases short and J 4 bases short, with 9 bases between. Germline lookup yields CDR1 SQVTM and CDR2 ANQGSEA. This CDR3 contains 11 residues. Here the CDR3 reads CSVVTRETQYF. CDR3 in DNA: TGCAGCGTCGTGACTAGAGAGACCCAGTACTTC.

The chain couples TRBV29-1 to TRBJ2-3; D is perhaps TRBD2 (6 bases). V dropped 7 bases and J dropped 2 bases, with 13 bases sitting between them. The CDR3 loop spans 13 amino acids. CDR1 is SQVTM and CDR2 is ANQGSEA in the germline V gene. This chain's CDR3 is CSGAGGLTDTQYF. In nucleotides, the CDR3 is TGCAGCGGGGCCGGGGGACTCACAGATACGCAGTATTTT.

This clone has a handful of counts. This chain uses TRBV5-1 with TRBJ2-1; a possible D gene is TRBD1 (6 bases). Germline CDR1 is SGHRS and CDR2 is YFSETQ. V shed 0 bases and J shed 7 bases, with 8 bases lying between them. The CDR3 length is 13 residues. CDR3 region: CASSLGTANEQFF. CDR3 coding DNA: TGCGCCAGCAGCTTGGGGACAGCGAATGAGCAGTTCTTC.

Concerning this clone: At the DNA level, this CDR3 is encoded by other sequences in the same sample as well. The V and J genes are TRBV5-4 and TRBJ2-1; tentatively, D is TRBD2 (5 bases). Germline V lookup: CDR1 SGHNT, CDR2 YYREEE (reference sequence). Between the trimmed V and J ends, which lost 4 bases and 0 bases, there was a span of 11 bases. This CDR3 contains 15 residues. DNA of the CDR3: TGTGCCAGCAGCCTCAGCGGTAACTCCTACAATGAGCAGTTCTTC. Amino acid sequence: CASSLSGNSYNEQFF.

CDR3: CASSLARGTSGGVGRADTQYF. DNA for the CDR3: TGCGCCAGCAGCTTGGCTCGTGGGACTAGCGGGGGAGTCGGTAGAGCAGATACGCAGTATTTT. The V call is TRBV5-1, the J call TRBJ2-3, with 14 bases that match TRBD2. The CDR3 consists of 21 residues. Looked up from germline, CDR1 is SGHRS and CDR2 is YFSETQ. V dropped 0 bases and J dropped 4; count of bases not matched to a gene: 16.

The chain combines TRBV7-2 with TRBJ2-1; TRBD2 matches 7 bases. V shed 3 bases, J shed 3 bases, and the junction held 5 bases outside the gene matches. The length of the CDR3 is 15 residues. CDR1 is SGHTA and CDR2 is FQGNSA in the germline V gene. CDR3 DNA sequence: TGTGCCAGCAGCTTTTTGCGGGGGAGCTACAATGAGCAGTTCTTC. Translation: CASSFLRGSYNEQFF.

This clone turned up a few times. The CDR3 is CASSLAIPWANTEAFF. CDR3 DNA sequence: TGCGCCAGCAGCTTGGCCATACCTTGGGCCAACACTGAAGCTTTCTTT. This rearrangement joins TRBV5-1 to TRBJ1-1; D unresolved. CDR1 and CDR2 (germline): SGHRS, YFSETQ. This CDR3 contains 16 residues. V was shortened by 0 bases and J by 2 bases, with 14 bases between the two germline ends.